These 10 T cell receptor beta chains came from one sample sequenced in a study of T cells after yellow fever vaccination. TCRdb re-called the 5' RACE reads with MiXCR, one entry per CDR3 protein. The repertoire holds under 600,000 distinct CDR3 sequences, around a fifth seen once, with around 17% in the top ten. This material consisted of PBMCs, taken less than 25 days after the first yellow fever vaccination. These receptors originate from a man aged 18 to 29 who received the YFV17D yellow fever vaccine.

This clonotype has only a few counts. The rearrangement uses TRBV6-5 and TRBJ1-1; TRBD1 matches 8 bases. Germline assignment: CDR1 MNHEY and CDR2 SVGAGI. Trimming at V came to 7 bases and at J to 5 bases, leaving 12 bases not matched to a gene. This CDR3 region has 15 residues. The CDR3 DNA sequence: TGTGCCAGCACTCCTCAGGGGGCGGTCGATACTGAAGCTTTCTTT. Translated, it gives CASTPQGAVDTEAFF.

This clonotype was observed a few times. V usage is TRBV5-5 and J usage is TRBJ2-3, with 10 bases lining up with TRBD2. J was trimmed by 4 bases and V by 9 bases; bases with no gene match: 23. The CDR3 covers 19 residues. Looked up from germline, CDR1 is SGHKS and CDR2 is YYEKEE (reference sequence). For the CDR3, the DNA is TGTGCCACCACCTCTACGCCTATCCTAGCGGGGGCAGGAGCAGATACGCAGTATTTT. Amino acid sequence: CATTSTPILAGAGADTQYF.

This clonotype occurred many times. The V and J genes are TRBV5-1 and TRBJ2-7, with 9 bases that match TRBD1. V gave up 0 bases and J gave up 6 bases; unmatched junction bases: 4. CDR1 and CDR2 from the germline V gene are SGHRS and YFSETQ. This CDR3 has 14 residues. The CDR3 reads CASSLGQGGGEQYF. As DNA, the CDR3 is TGCGCCAGCAGCTTGGGACAGGGGGGGGGCGAGCAGTACTTC.

This clonotype has more than one count but fewer than ten. This chain links TRBV23-1 with TRBJ2-2; D is uncertain. TRBV23-1 has ORF status, its function being uncertain. The CDR3 is 13 residues long. The V end was cut by 8 bases, the J end by 3 bases, with 10 bases between. Here the CDR3 DNA reads TGCGCCAGCCGTGTGGGCTACACCGGGGAGCTGTTTTTT. The encoded protein is CASRVGYTGELFF.

This clonotype was detected many times. The rearrangement uses TRBV4-3 and TRBJ2-1, with D unresolved. The CDR3 has 14 amino acids. The V and J ends lost 0 bases and 4 bases respectively, with 7 bases between them. CDR1 and CDR2 from the germline V gene are LGHNA and YSLEER. CDR3: CASSQETLYNEQFF. The CDR3 DNA reads TGCGCCAGCAGCCAAGAGACACTGTACAATGAGCAGTTCTTC.

This clonotype has a handful of counts. The CDR3 region is CASGGGYNEQFF. The CDR3 DNA reads as TGTGCCAGCGGGGGGGGATACAATGAGCAGTTCTTC. The chain couples TRBV3-1 to TRBJ2-1, with 7 nucleotides matching TRBD2. This CDR3 has 12 amino acids. The germline CDR1 and CDR2 sequences are LGHDT and YNNKEL (reference sequence). The J segment lost 4 bases and the V segment lost 8 bases, leaving 2 bases of the junction unmatched.

This clonotype occurred a few times. The chain couples TRBV7-9 to TRBJ1-1; 7 nucleotides agree with TRBD1. The CDR3 sequence is 15 residues long. The trim removed 6 bases at V and 1 base at J, leaving 8 bases unmatched. Germline V lookup: CDR1 SEHNR, CDR2 FQNEAQ (reference sequence). CDR3 bases: TGTGCCAGCAGATCTAGACAGGGTACGAACACTGAAGCTTTCTTT. Encoded protein: CASRSRQGTNTEAFF.

The CDR3 loop reads CASSQVRGAYNEQFF. CDR3 DNA sequence: TGTGCCAGCAGCCAAGTAAGGGGGGCGTACAATGAGCAGTTCTTC. The chain joins TRBV3-1 to TRBJ2-1; D is perhaps TRBD1 or TRBD2 (6 bases each). Trimming removed 1 base from V and 4 bases from J, with 11 bases in between. From germline, CDR1 is LGHDT and CDR2 YNNKEL (reference sequence). The CDR3 runs to 15 residues.

The rearrangement links TRBV9 to TRBJ1-1, with 7 bases aligning to TRBD1. Looked up from germline, CDR1 is SGDLS and CDR2 is YYNGEE. CDR3 length equals 14 residues. The junction had 9 bases not matched to a gene; V was cut back by 0 bases and J by 10 bases. This CDR3 is CASSVDQQGLGAFF. The DNA of the CDR3 is TGTGCCAGCAGCGTAGATCAACAGGGGTTGGGAGCTTTCTTT. The complete variable domain, with remaining parts taken from reference TRBV9 and TRBJ1-1, reads DSGVTQTPKHLITATGQRVTLRCSPRSGDLSVYWYQQSLDQGLQFLIQYYNGEERAKGNILERFSAQQFPDLHSELNLSSLELGDSALYFCASSVDQQGLGAFFGQGTRLTVV.

This chain joins TRBV2 and TRBJ2-7, with D uncertain. The germline V gene has CDR1 SNHLY and CDR2 FYNNEI. CDR3 length: 15 residues. Trimming took 6 bases from V and 1 from J, leaving 16 bases between them. The CDR3 reads CASRVRSVGSYEQYF. The CDR3 nucleotides read TGTGCCAGCAGAGTAAGGTCAGTCGGTTCCTACGAGCAGTACTTC.